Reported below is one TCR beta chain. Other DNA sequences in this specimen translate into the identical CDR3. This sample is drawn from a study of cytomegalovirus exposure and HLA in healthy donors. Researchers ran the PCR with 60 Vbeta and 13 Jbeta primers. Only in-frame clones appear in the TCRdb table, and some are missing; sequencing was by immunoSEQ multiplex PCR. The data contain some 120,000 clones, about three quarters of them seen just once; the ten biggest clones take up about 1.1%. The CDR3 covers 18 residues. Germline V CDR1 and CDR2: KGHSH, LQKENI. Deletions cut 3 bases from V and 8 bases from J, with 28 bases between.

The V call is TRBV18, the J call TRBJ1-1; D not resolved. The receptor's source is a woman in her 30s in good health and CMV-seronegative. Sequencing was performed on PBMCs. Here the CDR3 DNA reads TGTGCCAGCTCACCGCCGTGGATACTTACTACGGGGAAACCAGAAGCTTTCTTT. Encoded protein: CASSPPWILTTGKPEAFF. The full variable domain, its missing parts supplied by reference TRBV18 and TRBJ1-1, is NAGVMQNPRHLVRRRGQEARLRCSPMKGHSHVYWYRQLPEEGLKFMVYLQKENIIDESGMPKERFSAEFPKEGPSILRIQQVVRGDSAAYFCASSPPWILTTGKPEAFFGQGTRLTVV.